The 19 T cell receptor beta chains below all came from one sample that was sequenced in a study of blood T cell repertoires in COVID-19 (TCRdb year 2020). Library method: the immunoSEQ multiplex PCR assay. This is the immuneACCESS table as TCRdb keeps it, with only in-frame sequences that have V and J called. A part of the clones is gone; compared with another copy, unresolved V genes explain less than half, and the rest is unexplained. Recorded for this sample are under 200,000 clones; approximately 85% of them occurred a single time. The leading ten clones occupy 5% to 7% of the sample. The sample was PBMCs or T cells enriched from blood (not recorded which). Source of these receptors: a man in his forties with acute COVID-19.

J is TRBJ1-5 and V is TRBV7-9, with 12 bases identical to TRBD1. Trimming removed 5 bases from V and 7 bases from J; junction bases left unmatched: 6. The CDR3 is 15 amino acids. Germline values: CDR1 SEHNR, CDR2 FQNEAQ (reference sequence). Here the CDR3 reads CASSLGQGASQPQHF. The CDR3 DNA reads TGTGCCAGCAGCCTGGGACAGGGGGCAAGCCAGCCCCAGCATTTT. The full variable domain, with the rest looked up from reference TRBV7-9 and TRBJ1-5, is DTGVSQNPRHKITKRGQNVTFRCDPISEHNRLYWYRQTLGQGPEFLTYFQNEAQLEKSRLLSDRFSAERPKGSFSTLEIQRTEQGDSAMYLCASSLGQGASQPQHFGDGTRLSIL.

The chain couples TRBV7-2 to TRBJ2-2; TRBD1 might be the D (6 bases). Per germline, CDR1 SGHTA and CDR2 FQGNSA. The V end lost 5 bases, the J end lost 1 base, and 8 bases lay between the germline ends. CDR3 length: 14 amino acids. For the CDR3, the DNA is TGTGCCAGCAGCCTGGACAGGAACACCGGGGAGCTGTTTTTT. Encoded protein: CASSLDRNTGELFF.

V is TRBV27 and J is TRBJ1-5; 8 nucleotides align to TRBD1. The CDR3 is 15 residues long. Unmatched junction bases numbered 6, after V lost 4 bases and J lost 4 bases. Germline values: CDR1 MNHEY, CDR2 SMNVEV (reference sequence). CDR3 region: CASSSGTGGNQPQHF. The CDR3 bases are TGTGCCAGCAGTTCTGGGACAGGAGGGAATCAGCCCCAGCATTTT.

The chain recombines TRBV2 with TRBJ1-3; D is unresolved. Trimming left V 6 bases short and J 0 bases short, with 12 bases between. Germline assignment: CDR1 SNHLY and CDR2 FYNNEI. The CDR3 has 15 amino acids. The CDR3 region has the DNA TGTGCCAGCAGGTCAAGCGGGTACTCTGGAAACACCATATATTTT. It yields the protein CASRSSGYSGNTIYF.

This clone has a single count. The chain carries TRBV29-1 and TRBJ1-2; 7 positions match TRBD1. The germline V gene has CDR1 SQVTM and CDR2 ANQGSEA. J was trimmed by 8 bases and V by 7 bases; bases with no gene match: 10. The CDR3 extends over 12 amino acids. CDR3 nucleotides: TGCAGCGCGACGACAGGGTCAGAAGGCTACACCTTC. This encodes CSATTGSEGYTF.

CDR3 protein: CASKRTGGTFSYNEQFF. In nucleotides, the CDR3 is TGTGCCAGCAAGAGGACAGGGGGCACCTTCTCCTACAATGAGCAGTTCTTC. The genes are TRBV5-8 and TRBJ2-1, with 11 bases fitting TRBD1. This CDR3 has 17 residues. In germline, CDR1 is SGHTS, CDR2 YDEGEE. V lost 6 bases, J lost 0 bases, and 8 bases stayed unmatched.

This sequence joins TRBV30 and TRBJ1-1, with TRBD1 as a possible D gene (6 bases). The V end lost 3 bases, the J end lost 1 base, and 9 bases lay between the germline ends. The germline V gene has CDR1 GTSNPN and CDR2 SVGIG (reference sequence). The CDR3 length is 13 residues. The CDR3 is CAWSRGANTEAFF. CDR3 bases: TGTGCCTGGAGCCGGGGGGCGAACACTGAAGCTTTCTTT.

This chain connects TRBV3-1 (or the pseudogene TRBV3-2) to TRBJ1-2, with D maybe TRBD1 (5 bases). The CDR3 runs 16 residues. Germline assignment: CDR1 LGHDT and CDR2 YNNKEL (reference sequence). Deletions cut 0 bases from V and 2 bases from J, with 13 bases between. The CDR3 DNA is TGTGCCAGCAGCCAAGAGTGGGGCAGGGCAAACTATGGCTACACCTTC. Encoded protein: CASSQEWGRANYGYTF.

The CDR3 nucleotides read TGTGCCACAACCCAGACTAGCGGTTACACCGGGGAGCTGTTTTTT. Protein: CATTQTSGYTGELFF. The chain joins TRBV19 to TRBJ2-2, with 9 bases aligning to TRBD2. V lost 10 bases and J lost 3; bases outside the gene matches: 9. This CDR3 has 15 residues. Per the germline V gene, CDR1 is LNHDA and CDR2 is SQIVND (reference sequence).

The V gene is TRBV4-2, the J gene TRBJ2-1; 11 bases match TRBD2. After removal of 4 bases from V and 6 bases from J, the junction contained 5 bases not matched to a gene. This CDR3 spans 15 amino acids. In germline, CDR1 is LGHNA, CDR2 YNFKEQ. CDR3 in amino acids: CASSPGLAAVNEQFF. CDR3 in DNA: TGTGCCAGCAGCCCGGGACTAGCGGCCGTCAATGAGCAGTTCTTC.

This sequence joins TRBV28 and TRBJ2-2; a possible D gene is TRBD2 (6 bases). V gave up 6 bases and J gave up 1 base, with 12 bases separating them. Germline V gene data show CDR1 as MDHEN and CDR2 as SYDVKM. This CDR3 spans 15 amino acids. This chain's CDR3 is CASRKGTGNTGELFF. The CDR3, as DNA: TGTGCCAGCAGAAAGGGGACTGGGAACACCGGGGAGCTGTTTTTT.

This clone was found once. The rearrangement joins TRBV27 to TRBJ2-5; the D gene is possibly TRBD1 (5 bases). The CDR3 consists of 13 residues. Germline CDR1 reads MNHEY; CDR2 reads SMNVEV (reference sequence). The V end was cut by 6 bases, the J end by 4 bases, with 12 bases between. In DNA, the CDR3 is TGTGCCAGCAGAAACAGGATGGGAGAGACCCAGTACTTC. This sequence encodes CASRNRMGETQYF.

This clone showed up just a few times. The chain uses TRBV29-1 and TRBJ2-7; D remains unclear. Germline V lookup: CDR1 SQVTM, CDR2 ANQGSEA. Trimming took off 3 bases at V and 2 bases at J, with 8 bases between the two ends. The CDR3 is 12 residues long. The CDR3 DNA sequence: TGCAGCGTTGAGAACAGTCCCTACGAGCAGTACTTC. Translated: CSVENSPYEQYF.

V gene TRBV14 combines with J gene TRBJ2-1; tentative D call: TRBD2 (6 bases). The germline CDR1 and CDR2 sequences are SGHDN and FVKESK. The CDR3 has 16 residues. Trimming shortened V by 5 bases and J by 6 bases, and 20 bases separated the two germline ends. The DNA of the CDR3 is TGTGCCAGCAGCGAACTACTAGCTTCTCATAGCAATGAGCAGTTCTTC. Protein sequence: CASSELLASHSNEQFF.

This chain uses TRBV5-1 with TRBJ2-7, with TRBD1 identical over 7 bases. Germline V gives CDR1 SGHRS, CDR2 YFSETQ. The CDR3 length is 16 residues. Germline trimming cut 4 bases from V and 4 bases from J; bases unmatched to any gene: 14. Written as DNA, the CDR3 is TGCGCCAGCAGCCTTCCCTTTGGACAGGATCTTTACGAGCAGTACTTC. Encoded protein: CASSLPFGQDLYEQYF.

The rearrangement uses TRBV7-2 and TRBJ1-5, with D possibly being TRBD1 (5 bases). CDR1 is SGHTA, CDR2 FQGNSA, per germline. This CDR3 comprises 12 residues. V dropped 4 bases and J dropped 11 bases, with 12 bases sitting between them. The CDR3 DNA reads TGTGCCAGCAGCTACCAGGGTCTGACCCAGCATTTT. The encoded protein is CASSYQGLTQHF.

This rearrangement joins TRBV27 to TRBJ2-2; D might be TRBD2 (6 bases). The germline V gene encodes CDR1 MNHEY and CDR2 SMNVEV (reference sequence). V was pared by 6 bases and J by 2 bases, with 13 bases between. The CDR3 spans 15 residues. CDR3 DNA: TGTGCCAGCAGGCGGGACTCAAGTAACACCGGGGAGCTGTTTTTT. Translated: CASRRDSSNTGELFF.

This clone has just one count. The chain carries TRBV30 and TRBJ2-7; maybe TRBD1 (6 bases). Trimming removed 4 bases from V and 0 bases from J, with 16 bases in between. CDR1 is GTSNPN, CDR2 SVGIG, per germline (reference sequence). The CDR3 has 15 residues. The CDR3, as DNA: TGTGCCTGGAAGTGGGGGCCCCGAAGCTCCTACGAGCAGTACTTC. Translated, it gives CAWKWGPRSSYEQYF.

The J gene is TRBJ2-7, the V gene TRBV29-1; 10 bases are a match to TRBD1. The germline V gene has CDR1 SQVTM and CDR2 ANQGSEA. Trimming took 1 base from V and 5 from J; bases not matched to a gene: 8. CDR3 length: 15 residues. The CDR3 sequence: CSVEGGTGASDEQYF. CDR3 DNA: TGCAGCGTTGAAGGGGGGACAGGGGCATCCGACGAGCAGTACTTC.